This T cell receptor (beta chain) is drawn from a study of blood T cell repertoires in COVID-19. Study details: Sample material is recorded as cDNA or gDNA derived from T cells, B-cell-depleted T cells, or PBMCs.

Per the authors' pipeline: Amplified reference gene primers provided the basis for estimating nucleated cell counts. TCRdb keeps only in-frame clones here, not all; method: immunoSEQ multiplex PCR. The V and J calls and clone size are taken from that table; D and trimming were inferred from the DNA. Found here are about 370,000 clones, 89% of them singletons; the top ten hold 1.5% to 2%. Trimming removed 0 bases from V and 1 base from J, with 10 bases in between. Germline V gene sequence: CDR1 LGHDT, CDR2 YNNKEL (reference sequence). The CDR3 length is 16 residues. This TCR derives from a woman aged 25 to 39 who had recovered from COVID-19. The chain has TRBV3-1 (or the pseudogene TRBV3-2) and TRBJ2-1; D perhaps matches TRBD1 (6 bases). Input material: PBMCs or T cells enriched from blood (not recorded which). The CDR3 sequence is CASSQEGAGSYNEQFF. The CDR3, as DNA: TGTGCCAGCAGCCAAGAGGGGGCAGGGTCCTACAATGAGCAGTTCTTC.